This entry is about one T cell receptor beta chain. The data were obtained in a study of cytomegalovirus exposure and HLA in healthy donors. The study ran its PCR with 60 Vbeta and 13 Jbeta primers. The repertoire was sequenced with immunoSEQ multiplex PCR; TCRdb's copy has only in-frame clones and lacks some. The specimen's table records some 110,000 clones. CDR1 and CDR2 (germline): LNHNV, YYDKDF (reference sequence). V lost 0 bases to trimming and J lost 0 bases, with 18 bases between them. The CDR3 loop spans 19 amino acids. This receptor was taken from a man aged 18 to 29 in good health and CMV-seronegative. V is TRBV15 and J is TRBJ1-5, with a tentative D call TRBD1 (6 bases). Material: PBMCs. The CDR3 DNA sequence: TGTGCCACCAGCAGAGATCCCCACAGGGCCCAATATAGCAATCAGCCCCAGCATTTT. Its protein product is CATSRDPHRAQYSNQPQHF.